These 20 T cell receptor beta chains came from one sample sequenced in a study of blood T cell repertoires in COVID-19. This table comes from immunoSEQ multiplex PCR, and its TCRdb copy is limited to in-frame clones, with some not included. Of roughly 25,000 clones listed, about 92% were seen once; the top ten hold approximately 2.9%. The sample comprised peripheral blood. All receptors come from a human donor in a cohort sampled during active COVID-19.

This rearrangement joins TRBV6-5 to TRBJ2-7; 7 positions agree with TRBD1. The germline V gene encodes CDR1 MNHEY and CDR2 SVGAGI. Trimming removed 10 bases from V and 3 bases from J; junction bases left unmatched: 6. The CDR3 sequence is 12 residues long. The CDR3 here is CATTGQIYEQYV. CDR3 nucleotides: TGTGCCACGACGGGACAGATCTACGAGCAGTACGTC.

V is TRBV2 and J is TRBJ1-5; 9 bases match TRBD1. The CDR3 sequence is 15 residues long. Trimming at V came to 2 bases and at J to 7 bases, leaving 6 bases not matched to a gene. Germline V lookup: CDR1 SNHLY, CDR2 FYNNEI. CDR3 nucleotide sequence: TGTGCCAGCAGTGAAAACACAGGGGGCGAACAGCCCCAGCATTTT. This translates into CASSENTGGEQPQHF.

The chain recombines TRBV15 with TRBJ2-5, with 10 bases lining up with TRBD2. Germline V gene sequence: CDR1 LNHNV, CDR2 YYDKDF (reference sequence). The CDR3 consists of 15 residues. V shed 4 bases, J shed 5 bases, and the junction held 7 bases outside the gene matches. For the CDR3, the DNA is TGTGCCACCAGCACTAGCGGGGGACCGGTCGAGACCCAGTACTTC. The encoded protein is CATSTSGGPVETQYF.

The rearrangement uses TRBV5-4 and TRBJ1-2; possible D gene TRBD1, 6 bases. The CDR3 runs to 15 residues. V was shortened by 3 bases and J by 4 bases, with 16 bases between the two germline ends. From germline, CDR1 is SGHNT and CDR2 YYREEE (reference sequence). For the CDR3, the DNA is TGTGCCAGCAGCTCACAGGGTTTGAGGATCTATGGCTACACCTTC. Residues: CASSSQGLRIYGYTF.

A word on this clone: Other DNA sequences in the sample encode the same CDR3. This chain connects TRBV19 to TRBJ1-2; 10 bases line up with TRBD1. Trimming removed 3 bases from V and 3 bases from J; junction bases left unmatched: 1. The CDR3 has 14 amino acids. CDR1 and CDR2 (germline): LNHDA, SQIVND (reference sequence). CDR3 in amino acids: CASSIGTGDYGYTF. In DNA, the CDR3 is TGTGCCAGTAGTATTGGGACAGGGGACTATGGCTACACCTTC. Drawing the rest from reference TRBV19 and TRBJ1-2, the complete variable domain is DGGITQSPKYLFRKEGQNVTLSCEQNLNHDAMYWYRQDPGQGLRLIYYSQIVNDFQKGDIAEGYSVSREKKESFPLTVTSAQKNPTAFYLCASSIGTGDYGYTFGSGTRLTVV.

This rearrangement joins TRBV5-1 to TRBJ2-5; perhaps TRBD1 as D (5 bases). Germline CDR1 SGHRS, CDR2 YFSETQ. The V gene lost 6 bases and the J gene lost 1 base, with 10 bases spanning the gap. The CDR3 runs 13 residues. CDR3 loop: CASNRQPQETQYF. Written as DNA, the CDR3 is TGCGCCAGCAACCGACAGCCCCAAGAGACCCAGTACTTC.

The J gene is TRBJ1-2, the V gene TRBV11-2; tentative D call: TRBD1 (6 bases). This CDR3 spans 16 amino acids. Germline assignment: CDR1 SGHAT and CDR2 FQNNGV. V shed 5 bases and J shed 4 bases, with 20 bases lying between them. The CDR3 here is CASSPTSRGGSYGYTF. CDR3 sequence (DNA): TGTGCCAGCAGCCCGACGTCCCGCGGGGGCAGCTATGGCTACACCTTC.

The chain has TRBV5-1 and TRBJ2-3; 10 nucleotides agree with TRBD2. V trimming: 0 bases; J trimming: 9 bases; junction bases outside the gene matches: 7. CDR1 and CDR2 from the germline V gene are SGHRS and YFSETQ. This CDR3 comprises 15 residues. This CDR3 reads CASSLVGAGGQTQYF. The CDR3, as DNA: TGCGCCAGCAGCTTGGTCGGAGCGGGGGGGCAAACGCAGTATTTT.

This chain links TRBV3-1 (or the pseudogene TRBV3-2) with TRBJ2-5, with a possible D match to TRBD2 (6 bases). Germline CDR1 and CDR2: LGHDT and YNNKEL (reference sequence). The CDR3 consists of 12 residues. The ends were cut back, 1 base at V and 7 bases at J, with 7 bases in the middle. The CDR3 here is CASSQVEGTQYF. The CDR3 DNA reads TGTGCCAGCAGCCAAGTGGAGGGGACCCAGTACTTC.

J is TRBJ1-1 and V is TRBV20-1; 8 bases align to TRBD1. Losses at the gene ends were 3 bases for V and 4 bases for J; bases not matched to a gene: 10. Germline CDR1 and CDR2: DFQATT and SNEGSKA (reference sequence). The CDR3 is 15 residues long. The CDR3 region is CSASNDRGRSTEAFF. CDR3 DNA sequence: TGCAGTGCTAGTAACGACAGGGGAAGGAGCACTGAAGCTTTCTTT.

The chain couples TRBV5-1 to TRBJ2-7; D perhaps matches TRBD1 (5 bases). The CDR3 is made up of 17 amino acids. CDR1 is SGHRS and CDR2 is YFSETQ in the germline V gene. Trimming removed 0 bases at V and 4 bases at J, with 20 bases between. This CDR3 is CASSLVQGGPGIYEQYV. The CDR3 DNA is TGCGCCAGCAGCTTGGTTCAGGGCGGTCCTGGGATTTACGAGCAGTACGTC.

The chain uses TRBV6-2 or TRBV6-3 and TRBJ1-5; D not certain. This CDR3 contains 15 residues. Germline V lookup: CDR1 MNHEY, CDR2 SVGEGT. V shed 3 bases and J shed 2 bases, with 11 bases lying between them. The DNA of the CDR3 is TGTGCCAGCAGTTATACAGACTATGGCAATCAGCCCCAGCATTTT. Its translation: CASSYTDYGNQPQHF.

This sequence joins TRBV7-9 and TRBJ1-4, with D tentatively TRBD1 (5 bases). Trimming removed 5 bases from V and 0 bases from J, with 10 bases in between. Germline values: CDR1 SEHNR, CDR2 FQNEAQ (reference sequence). This CDR3 contains 15 residues. The DNA of the CDR3 is TGTGCCAGCAGCCCGGCAGGGTCAACTAATGAAAAACTGTTTTTT. Translating gives CASSPAGSTNEKLFF.

This sequence joins TRBV2 and TRBJ2-3, with D perhaps matching TRBD1 (5 bases). The CDR3 covers 14 residues. CDR1 and CDR2 from the germline V gene are SNHLY and FYNNEI. V gave up 7 bases and J gave up 4 bases, with 15 bases separating them. The CDR3 spells CASKPRAGSDTQYF. CDR3 coding DNA: TGTGCCAGCAAGCCCAGGGCAGGGTCAGATACGCAGTATTTT.

The rearrangement uses TRBV12-2 and TRBJ1-1; TRBD1, as called in the table, went unchecked against the DNA. TRBV12-2 is reported as a pseudogene. The CDR3 has 17 amino acids. The DNA of the CDR3 is TGTGCAAGTCGCTTAGCCTCCGTTCCCAGGAAGGTCCCTGAAGCTTTCTTT. It yields the protein CASRLASVPRKVPEAFF.

This clone was detected once. The CDR3 reads CASSQDRAGGIQKLFF. The CDR3 nucleotides are TGTGCCAGCAGCCAAGATAGGGCAGGGGGCATCCAAAAACTGTTTTTT. The chain is built from TRBV4-2 and TRBJ1-4; 8 positions match TRBD1. The CDR3 covers 16 residues. Germline CDR1 and CDR2: LGHNA and YNFKEQ. Trimming cost V 0 bases and J 9 bases; bases outside gene matches: 9.

The rearrangement joins TRBV5-1 to TRBJ2-7; 9 bases align to TRBD2. J lost 1 base, V lost 4 bases, and 12 bases had no gene match. The length of the CDR3 is 17 residues. Germline V gene data show CDR1 as SGHRS and CDR2 as YFSETQ. The CDR3 nucleotides read TGCGCCAGCAGCCCTGACATTCTAGCGGGGCCTTCCTACGAGCAGTACTTC. Residues: CASSPDILAGPSYEQYF.

The V call is TRBV7-8, the J call TRBJ1-6; 8 bases line up with TRBD1. In germline, CDR1 is SGHVS, CDR2 FQNEAQ. The CDR3 extends over 18 amino acids. V trimming: 3 bases; J trimming: 0 bases; junction bases outside the gene matches: 7. CDR3 sequence reads: CASSFGQGASSYNSPLHF. The CDR3 nucleotides read TGTGCCAGCAGCTTCGGTCAGGGGGCGAGCTCCTATAATTCACCCCTCCACTTT.

The chain uses TRBV7-2 and TRBJ2-4; tentative D call: TRBD1 (6 bases). Germline V gene lookup returns CDR1 SGHTA and CDR2 FQGNSA. V was clipped by 0 bases and J by 8 bases, with 20 bases between them. CDR3 length equals 17 residues. CDR3 in amino acids: CASSLAGAGAGIYIQYF. The CDR3 region has the DNA TGTGCCAGCAGCTTAGCGGGGGCAGGGGCTGGAATATACATTCAGTACTTC.

CDR3 in DNA: TGTGCCAGCAGTCTCAGACAGGTTGGACCTAATGAAAAACTGTTTTTT. Protein: CASSLRQVGPNEKLFF. The chain uses TRBV2 and TRBJ1-4; the D gene is possibly TRBD1 (6 bases). There are 16 residues in the CDR3. The V gene's germline CDR1 is SNHLY and CDR2 FYNNEI. V was clipped by 5 bases and J by 3 bases, with 16 bases between them.